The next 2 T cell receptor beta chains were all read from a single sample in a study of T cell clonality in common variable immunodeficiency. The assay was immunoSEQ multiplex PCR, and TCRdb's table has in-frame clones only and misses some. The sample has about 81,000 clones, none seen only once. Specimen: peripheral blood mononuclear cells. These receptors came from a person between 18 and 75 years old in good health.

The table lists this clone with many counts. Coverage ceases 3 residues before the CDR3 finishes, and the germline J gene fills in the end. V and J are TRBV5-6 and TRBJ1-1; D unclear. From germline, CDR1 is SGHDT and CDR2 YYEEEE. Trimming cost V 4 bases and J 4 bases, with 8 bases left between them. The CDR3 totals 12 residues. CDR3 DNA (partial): TGTGCCAGCAGCCCCGGTTCCACTGAA. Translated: CASSPGSTE. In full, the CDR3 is CASSPGSTEAFF. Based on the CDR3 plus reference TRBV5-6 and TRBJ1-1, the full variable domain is DAGVTQSPTHLIKTRGQQVTLRCSPKSGHDTVSWYQQALGQGPQFIFQYYEEEERQRGNFPDRFSGHQFPNYSSELNVNALLLGDSALYLCASSPGSTEAFFGQGTRLTVV.

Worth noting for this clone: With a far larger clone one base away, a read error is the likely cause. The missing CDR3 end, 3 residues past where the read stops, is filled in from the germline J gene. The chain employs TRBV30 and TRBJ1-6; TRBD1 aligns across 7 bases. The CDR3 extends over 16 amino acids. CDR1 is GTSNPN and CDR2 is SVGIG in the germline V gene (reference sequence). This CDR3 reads CAWGVSTGANNSPLHF. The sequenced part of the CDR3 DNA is TGTGCCTGGGGTGTATCTACAGGGGCTAATAATTCACCC.